This T cell receptor (beta chain) came from a study of T cells after yellow fever vaccination. Whole-study findings and limits: At around 95% for CD4 and roughly 87% for CD8, most primary-vaccination clones showed up again after the booster. Researchers cautioned that FACS-sorted repertoires could harbor abundant clonotypes contaminating from the bulk population.

The length of the CDR3 is 16 residues. Germline V gene sequence: CDR1 SGHNT, CDR2 YYREEE (reference sequence). With 4 bases removed from V and 4 bases from J, the gap between germline ends came to 17 bases. UMIs and a universal primer site were added when TCR cDNA was made by 5'RACE template switching. Using its own MiXCR run on the 5' RACE reads, TCRdb lists one record per CDR3 protein. The sample yields some 560,000 distinct CDR3 sequences, roughly 21% seen once. This clonotype came up a few times. What it binds is not known. The J gene is TRBJ2-2, the V gene TRBV5-4, with a weak D call TRBD2 (6 bases). This sequence originates from a man aged 25-40 years who received the YFV17D yellow fever vaccine. The sequencing used PBMCs, collected 15 days after the yellow fever booster vaccination. The CDR3 spells CASSTLGAGFTGELFF. The CDR3, as DNA: TGTGCCAGCAGCACCCTCGGGGCGGGGTTCACCGGGGAGCTGTTTTTT.